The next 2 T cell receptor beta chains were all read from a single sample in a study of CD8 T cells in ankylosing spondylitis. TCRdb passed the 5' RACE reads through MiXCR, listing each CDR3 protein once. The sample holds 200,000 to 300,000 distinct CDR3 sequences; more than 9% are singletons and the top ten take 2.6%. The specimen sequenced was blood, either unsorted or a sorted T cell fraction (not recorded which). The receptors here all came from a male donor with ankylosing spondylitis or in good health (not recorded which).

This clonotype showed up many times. CDR3 loop: CASSTRLETGELFF. The CDR3 DNA is TGTGCCAGCAGCACCCGACTAGAAACCGGGGAGCTGTTTTTT. The rearrangement joins TRBV5-4 to TRBJ2-2, with D possibly TRBD2 on 6 matching bases. There are 14 residues in the CDR3. CDR1 is SGHNT and CDR2 is YYREEE in the germline V gene (reference sequence). The V end lost 4 bases, the J end lost 5 bases, and 12 bases lay between the germline ends.

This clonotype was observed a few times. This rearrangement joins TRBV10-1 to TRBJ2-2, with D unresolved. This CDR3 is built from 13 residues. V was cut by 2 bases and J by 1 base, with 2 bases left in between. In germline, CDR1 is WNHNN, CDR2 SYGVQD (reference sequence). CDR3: CASSEKNTGELFF. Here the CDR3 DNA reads TGCGCCAGCAGTGAGAAGAACACCGGGGAGCTGTTTTTT.